Presented here are 19 T cell receptor beta chains from one specimen sequenced in a study of T-cell memory formation after mild COVID-19. Each CDR3 protein is one row after TCRdb ran MiXCR on the 5' RACE reads. The table has about 110,000 distinct CDR3 sequences, 15% to 20% seen once. Sequenced: PBMCs or a T cell subset sorted from them (not recorded which). The receptors originated from an adult woman who had mild COVID-19 (a few samples of this study predate the infection). Cell type and time point are not known.

This clonotype was counted only a few times. This chain joins TRBV12-3 or TRBV12-4 and TRBJ2-7; 9 bases line up with TRBD1. V was pared by 6 bases and J by 4 bases, with 13 bases of the junction left unmatched. CDR3 length: 16 residues. The CDR3 sequence is CASSQIEGQGPYEQYF. The CDR3 bases are TGTGCCAGCAGCCAAATCGAGGGACAGGGTCCGTACGAGCAGTACTTC.

The J gene is TRBJ1-1, the V gene TRBV9; perhaps TRBD1 as D (6 bases). Between the trimmed V and J ends, which lost 3 bases and 1 base, there was a span of 10 bases. The CDR3 is 14 residues long. The V gene's germline CDR1 is SGDLS and CDR2 YYNGEE. The CDR3 DNA reads TGTGCCAGCAGCGAAGGACAGCAGAACACTGAAGCTTTCTTT. It yields the protein CASSEGQQNTEAFF.

V is TRBV4-2 and J is TRBJ2-3, with TRBD1 identical over 8 bases. The CDR3 spans 16 residues. Looked up from germline, CDR1 is LGHNA and CDR2 is YNFKEQ. The V gene end was trimmed by 3 bases and the J gene end by 2 bases; junction bases not matched to a gene: 7. The DNA for the CDR3 is TGTGCCAGCAGCCAGATCTGGACAGGGCCCACAGATACGCAGTATTTT. Translated, it gives CASSQIWTGPTDTQYF.

The CDR3 sequence is CASSFGTRHTEAFF. As DNA, the CDR3 is TGCGCCAGCAGTTTTGGGACAAGACACACTGAAGCTTTCTTT. The chain combines TRBV10-1 with TRBJ1-1; maybe TRBD1 (6 bases). The CDR3 has 14 residues. V lost 5 bases and J 3 bases, leaving 13 bases between the germline ends. The V gene's germline CDR1 is WNHNN and CDR2 SYGVQD (reference sequence).

The chain couples TRBV29-1 to TRBJ2-3; no clear D gene. V lost 6 bases, J lost 0 bases, and 16 bases lay in between. Germline-derived CDR1 and CDR2 are SQVTM and ANQGSEA. This CDR3 has 15 amino acids. The CDR3 sequence is CSVTPYTASTDTQYF. The CDR3 DNA reads as TGCAGCGTGACTCCATATACCGCTAGCACAGATACGCAGTATTTT.

The CDR3 region has the DNA TGTGCCAGCAGTTTTATAGGGGCCGGTCAGCCCCAGCATTTT. Translation: CASSFIGAGQPQHF. The V and J genes are TRBV27 and TRBJ1-5; TRBD1 is a possible D gene (5 bases). Trimming took 3 bases from V and 6 from J, leaving 12 bases between them. Germline CDR1 reads MNHEY; CDR2 reads SMNVEV (reference sequence). This CDR3 contains 14 residues.

This clonotype was detected a few times. V gene TRBV29-1 combines with J gene TRBJ2-1; 7 bases fit TRBD2. V trimming: 5 bases; J trimming: 8 bases; junction bases outside the gene matches: 15. From germline, CDR1 is SQVTM and CDR2 ANQGSEA. The CDR3 runs 15 residues. CDR3 region: CSVRGTGTTLDEQFF. CDR3 nucleotide sequence: TGCAGCGTTCGGGGAACCGGGACTACTCTGGATGAGCAGTTCTTC.

CDR3 amino acids: CASSLLWGWQETQYF. Here the CDR3 DNA reads TGTGCCAGCAGTTTATTGTGGGGGTGGCAAGAGACCCAGTACTTC. The V call is TRBV27, the J call TRBJ2-5; tentatively, D is TRBD1 or TRBD2 (5 bases each). The CDR3 has 15 residues. V dropped 1 base and J dropped 2 bases, with 11 bases sitting between them. Germline CDR1 reads MNHEY; CDR2 reads SMNVEV (reference sequence).

This clonotype occurred a few times. The CDR3 is CASNKDRGRGGRETQYF. Here the CDR3 DNA reads TGTGCCAGCAACAAGGACAGGGGGCGAGGAGGGCGAGAGACCCAGTACTTC. V usage is TRBV7-9 and J usage is TRBJ2-5; 11 bases fit TRBD1. The CDR3 extends over 17 amino acids. Trimming took 7 bases from V and 4 from J; bases not matched to a gene: 14. The germline gives CDR1 SEHNR, CDR2 FQNEAQ (reference sequence).

This chain connects TRBV12-3 or TRBV12-4 to TRBJ2-7, with 11 bases identical to TRBD2. CDR3 length: 15 residues. Unmatched junction bases numbered 8, after V lost 6 bases and J lost 4 bases. CDR3 in DNA: TGTGCCAGCAGCCACACTAGCGGGGGCGGTTACGAGCAGTACTTC. It specifies CASSHTSGGGYEQYF.

This clonotype was counted only a few times. The CDR3 DNA follows: TGTGCCAGCAGTTACTCGAGGGGGATGGCTGAAGCTTTCTTT. Translation: CASSYSRGMAEAFF. The chain uses TRBV6-5 and TRBJ1-1; maybe TRBD1 (6 bases). Germline loops: CDR1 MNHEY, CDR2 SVGAGI. With 0 bases removed from V and 6 bases from J, the gap between germline ends came to 11 bases. The CDR3 runs to 14 residues.

The chain has TRBV7-9 and TRBJ2-1, with 8 bases lining up with TRBD2. The germline V gene has CDR1 SEHNR and CDR2 FQNEAQ (reference sequence). CDR3 length: 13 amino acids. V shed 3 bases, J shed 8 bases, and the junction held 3 bases outside the gene matches. Here the CDR3 reads CASSFSAGDEQFF. CDR3 DNA: TGTGCCAGCAGCTTCTCAGCGGGGGATGAGCAGTTCTTC.

This clonotype was observed a few times. The chain uses TRBV5-1 and TRBJ2-5; 7 bases agree with TRBD2. The CDR3 runs to 18 residues. V lost 0 bases to trimming and J lost 5 bases; unmatched junction nucleotides: 16. The germline V gene has CDR1 SGHRS and CDR2 YFSETQ. The DNA for the CDR3 is TGCGCCAGCAGCTTGGCTTCGGTTGGGCCTCCCGGGGGGGAGACCCAGTACTTC. Amino acids: CASSLASVGPPGGETQYF.

This clonotype was detected only a few times. The CDR3 is CASSQVGSNQPQHF. CDR3 DNA: TGTGCCAGCAGCCAAGTCGGGAGCAATCAGCCCCAGCATTTT. The chain has TRBV14 and TRBJ1-5; D is unresolved. The CDR3 has 14 residues. Germline V CDR1 and CDR2: SGHDN, FVKESK. The V gene lost 1 base and the J gene lost 1 base, with 5 bases spanning the gap.

CDR3 in DNA: TGTGCCAGCAGCCTCAGGATCGGGGACCTATTCTCCTACGAGCAGTACTTC. As protein: CASSLRIGDLFSYEQYF. V usage is TRBV7-8 and J usage is TRBJ2-7; D is tentatively TRBD1 or TRBD2 (5 bases each). The CDR3 covers 17 residues. V lost 5 bases and J 0 bases, leaving 20 bases between the germline ends. Per the germline V gene, CDR1 is SGHVS and CDR2 is FQNEAQ. Complete variable domain (other parts from reference TRBV7-8 and TRBJ2-7): GAGVSQSPRYKVAKRGQDVALRCDPISGHVSLFWYQQALGQGPEFLTYFQNEAQLDKSGLPSDRFFAERPEGSVSTLKIQRTQQEDSAVYLCASSLRIGDLFSYEQYFGPGTRLTVT.

In this sample, this clonotype turned up a few times. V is TRBV4-3 and J is TRBJ2-3; TRBD1 is a possible D gene (5 bases). V was cut by 5 bases and J by 0 bases, with 15 bases left in between. The CDR3 is 16 residues long. Germline lookup yields CDR1 LGHNA and CDR2 YSLEER. The CDR3 bases are TGCGCCAGCAGCGCAAGACAGATGCATAGCACAGATACGCAGTATTTT. It yields the protein CASSARQMHSTDTQYF.

The gene calls are TRBV7-6 and TRBJ2-7; D is ambiguous. Per germline, CDR1 SGHVS and CDR2 FNYEAQ. V was trimmed by 0 bases and J by 2 bases, leaving 5 bases between them. This CDR3 has 13 amino acids. The CDR3 DNA reads as TGTGCCAGCAGCTTAGCAGGAGCCTACGAGCAGTACTTC. This encodes CASSLAGAYEQYF. The full variable domain, in which reference TRBV7-6 and TRBJ2-7 provide the parts outside the CDR3, is GAGVSQSPRYKVTKRGQDVALRCDPISGHVSLYWYRQALGQGPEFLTYFNYEAQQDKSGLPNDRFSAERPEGSISTLTIQRTEQRDSAMYRCASSLAGAYEQYFGPGTRLTVT.

The rearrangement links TRBV6-1 to TRBJ2-2; no reliable D call. CDR1 and CDR2 from the germline V gene are MNHNS and SASEGT. V was pared by 2 bases and J by 6 bases, with 13 bases between. This CDR3 spans 15 amino acids. Here the CDR3 DNA reads TGTGCCAGCAGTGAAACCTCTGGGGAATCCGGGGAGCTGTTTTTT. The encoded protein is CASSETSGESGELFF.

This clonotype was seen only a few times. The chain is built from TRBV11-2 and TRBJ2-1, with TRBD2 identical over 7 bases. Trimming at V came to 7 bases and at J to 0 bases, leaving 3 bases not matched to a gene. The CDR3 runs to 14 residues. Germline values: CDR1 SGHAT, CDR2 FQNNGV. The CDR3 sequence: CASKLANSYNEQFF. The CDR3 coding sequence is TGTGCCAGCAAACTAGCGAACTCCTACAATGAGCAGTTCTTC.